This T cell receptor (beta chain) was identified in a study of cytomegalovirus exposure and HLA in healthy donors. Looking at the study overall: Early released data had tens of millions of unique TCRs, all coming from HLA-typed donors. Genotyping showed roughly 76% of 398 donors falling in the Caucasian-associated ancestry cluster. Study conclusions and caveats: Accurate predictions that matched the HLA-A and HLA-B alleles of most subjects were reportedly made from TCR beta sequences.

Notes on this clone: Its target is not known.

The PCR contained 60 Vbeta and 13 Jbeta primers. Sequencing used immunoSEQ multiplex PCR; TCRdb keeps in-frame clones, though not all of them. The table lists roughly 99,000 clones, roughly 70% of them singletons, with 1.8% in the top ten. Germline V CDR1 and CDR2: MNHEY, SVGAGI. The CDR3 is 15 residues long. V shed 6 bases and J 2 bases; nucleotides not matched to a gene: 7. The receptor was isolated from a male donor in good health and CMV-seronegative. The rearrangement links TRBV6-5 to TRBJ1-2, with TRBD1 matching 9 bases. The sample was PBMCs. CDR3 in DNA: TGTGCCAGCAGATACAGGGGGCTCAAAAACTATGGCTACACCTTC. This sequence encodes CASRYRGLKNYGYTF.